The entry below gives a single TCR beta chain sequence along with its context. The germline gives CDR1 SGHVS, CDR2 FQNEAQ. This CDR3 has 16 amino acids. The trim removed 5 bases at V and 2 bases at J, leaving 10 bases unmatched. Peripheral blood and lesional scalp punch biopsies came from alopecia areata patients. Extracted RNA was reverse transcribed into cDNA, the sequencing template. Sequenced by immunoSEQ multiplex PCR; TCRdb stores in-frame clones only, minus some. The data show roughly 150,000 clones, around half seen once. This sample is part of a study of CD8+ T cells in alopecia areata. Turning to the study itself: Treated patients received oral tofacitinib, 5 to 10 mg twice daily.

The source of this sequence is a human donor with alopecia areata. The chain employs TRBV7-8 and TRBJ2-3; 7 nucleotides agree with TRBD2. Sequencing used CD8+ T cells sorted from blood, obtained at week 0. The CDR3 region has the DNA TGTGCCAGCAGCCCTACTAGCGCCCCCAACACAGATACGCAGTATTTT. This encodes CASSPTSAPNTDTQYF.